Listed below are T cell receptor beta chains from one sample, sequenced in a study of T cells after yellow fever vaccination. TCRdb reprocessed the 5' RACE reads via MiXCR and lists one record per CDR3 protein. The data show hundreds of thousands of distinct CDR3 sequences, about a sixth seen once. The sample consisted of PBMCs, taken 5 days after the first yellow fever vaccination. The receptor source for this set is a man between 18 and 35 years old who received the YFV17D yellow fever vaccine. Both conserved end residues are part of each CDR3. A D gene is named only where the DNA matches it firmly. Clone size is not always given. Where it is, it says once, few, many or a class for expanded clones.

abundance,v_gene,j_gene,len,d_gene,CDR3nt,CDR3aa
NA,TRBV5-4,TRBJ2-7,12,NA,TGTGCCAGCAGCTACGGAGGCGGCGAGCAGTACTTC,CASSYGGGEQYF
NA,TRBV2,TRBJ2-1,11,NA,TGTGCCACAAGGGGTCGATCAGAGCAGTTCTTC,CATRGRSEQFF
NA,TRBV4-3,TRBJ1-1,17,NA,TGCGCCAGCAGCCAAGATCGGGGGGCCTTAATGAACACTGAAGCTTTCTTT,CASSQDRGALMNTEAFF
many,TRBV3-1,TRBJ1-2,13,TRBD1,TGTGCCAGCAGCCAAGCGACAGGGGTAGTATACACCTTC,CASSQATGVVYTF
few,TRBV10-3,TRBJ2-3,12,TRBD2,TGTGCCATCAGAGCGGGGACAGATACGCAGTATTTT,CAIRAGTDTQYF
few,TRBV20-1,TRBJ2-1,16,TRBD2,TGCAGTGCTAGGCCGCGACTAGCGGGCGGGTACAATGAGCAGTTCTTC,CSARPRLAGGYNEQFF
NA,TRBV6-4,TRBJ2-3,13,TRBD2,TGTGCCAGCAGTGACGGGGGAGGGGATACGCAGTATTTT,CASSDGGGDTQYF
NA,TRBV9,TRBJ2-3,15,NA,TGTGCCAGCAGCGTCCTCCCGGGTTCCACAGATACGCAGTATTTT,CASSVLPGSTDTQYF
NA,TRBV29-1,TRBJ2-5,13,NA,TGCAGCGTTGAAGCGGGACCGGTGGAGACCCAGTACTTC,CSVEAGPVETQYF
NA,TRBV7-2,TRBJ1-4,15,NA,TGTGCCAGCAGCTTACAGACCGCTGCCGGCGGAAAACTGTTTTTT,CASSLQTAAGGKLFF
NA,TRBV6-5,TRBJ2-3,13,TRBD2,TGTGCCAGCAGTTACGGGGGGGCAGATACGCAGTATTTT,CASSYGGADTQYF
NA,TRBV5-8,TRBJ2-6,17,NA,TGTGCCAGCAGCTTGTGGACAGGGACTACTGGGGCCAACGTCCTGACTTTC,CASSLWTGTTGANVLTF
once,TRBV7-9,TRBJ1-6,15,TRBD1,TGTGCCAGCAGCCTGCTGACAGGGGGAGGATCACCCCTCCACTTT,CASSLLTGGGSPLHF
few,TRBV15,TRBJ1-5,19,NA,TGTGCCACCAGCAGAGATAGGGCGGGGAAGGGTACGAGCAATCAGCCCCAGCATTTT,CATSRDRAGKGTSNQPQHF
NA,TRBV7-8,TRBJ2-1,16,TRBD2,TGTGCCAGCAGCTTAGCCGGACTAGCATCCCACAATGAGCAGTTCTTC,CASSLAGLASHNEQFF
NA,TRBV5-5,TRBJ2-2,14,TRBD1,TGTGCCAGCAGCTACAGGGGTAACGCCGGGGAGCTGTTTTTT,CASSYRGNAGELFF
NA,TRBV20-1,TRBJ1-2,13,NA,TGCAGTGCTAGAGATTGGCAGGGAAACGGCTACACCTTC,CSARDWQGNGYTF
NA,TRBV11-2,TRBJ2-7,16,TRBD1,TGTGCCAGCAGCTTATCCCCGTGGACAGGGGGCTACGAGCAGTACTTC,CASSLSPWTGGYEQYF
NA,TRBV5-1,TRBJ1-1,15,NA,TGCGCCAGCAGCCCCTTGGCACTAGGGAACACTGAAGCTTTCTTT,CASSPLALGNTEAFF
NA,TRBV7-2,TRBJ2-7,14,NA,TGTGCCAGCAGCTTTTACGCAGTCTCCTACGAGCAGTACTTC,CASSFYAVSYEQYF
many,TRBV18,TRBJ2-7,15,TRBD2,TGTGCCAGCTCACCCACGGGGGGGACGACCTACGAGCAGTACTTC,CASSPTGGTTYEQYF
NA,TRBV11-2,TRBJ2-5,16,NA,TGTGCCAGCAGCTTAGTTAGAAGTCCGGTGCTGGAGACCCAGTACTTC,CASSLVRSPVLETQYF
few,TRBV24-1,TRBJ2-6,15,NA,TGTGCCACCAGTGATACGGGGGCTGGGGCCAACGTCCTGACTTTC,CATSDTGAGANVLTF
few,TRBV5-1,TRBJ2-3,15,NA,TGCGCCAGCAGAGAGAGGCAGGGCCGCGGAGATACGCAGTATTTT,CASRERQGRGDTQYF
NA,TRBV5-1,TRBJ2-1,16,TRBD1,TGCGCCAGCAGCCTGACACCGGGACAGGGATACAATGAGCAGTTCTTC,CASSLTPGQGYNEQFF
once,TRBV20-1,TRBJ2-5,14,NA,TGCAGTGCTAGCTCGCGGGGGCACCCGAGGACCCAGTACTTC,CSASSRGHPRTQYF
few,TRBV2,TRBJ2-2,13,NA,TGTGCCAGCAGCGACGTGGTGGGCGGGGAGCTGTTTTTT,CASSDVVGGELFF
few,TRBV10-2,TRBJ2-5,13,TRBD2,TGCGCCAGCACTGGACTAGCGAGGCAGACCCAGTACTTC,CASTGLARQTQYF
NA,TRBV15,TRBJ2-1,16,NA,TGTGCCACCAGCAGAGATCGGGCCCCCCCCCACAATGAGCAGTTCTTC,CATSRDRAPPHNEQFF
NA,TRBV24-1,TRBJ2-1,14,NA,TGTGCCACCAGTGATCCAAGGGGATACAATGAGCAGTTCTTC,CATSDPRGYNEQFF
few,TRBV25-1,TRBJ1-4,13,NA,TGTGCCAGCGGGCGAAGGGGTGGAGAAAAACTGTTTTTT,CASGRRGGEKLFF
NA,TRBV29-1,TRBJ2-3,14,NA,TGCAGCGTTGGGACAGACCCTTACACGGATACGCAGTATTTT,CSVGTDPYTDTQYF
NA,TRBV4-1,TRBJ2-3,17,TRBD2,TGCGCCAGCAGCCAAGATTCGGGGACTAGCGTTGCAGATACGCAGTATTTT,CASSQDSGTSVADTQYF
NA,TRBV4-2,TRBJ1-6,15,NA,TGTGCCAGCAGCCAGTCAGTAGGGAACAATTCACCCCTCCACTTT,CASSQSVGNNSPLHF
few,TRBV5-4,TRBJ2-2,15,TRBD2,TGTGCCAGCAGCACCGGGGGGGGGAACACCGGGGAGCTGTTTTTT,CASSTGGGNTGELFF
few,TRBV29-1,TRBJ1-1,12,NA,TGCAGCGTTGAGTCCGGGAATAATGAAGCTTTCTTT,CSVESGNNEAFF
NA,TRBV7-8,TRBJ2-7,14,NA,TGTGCCAGCAGCTCCAGCCTCCTTTCCTACGAGCAGTACTTC,CASSSSLLSYEQYF
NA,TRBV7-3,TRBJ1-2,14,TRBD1,TGTGCCAGCAGCCCTTCGACAGGGGACTATGGCTACACCTTC,CASSPSTGDYGYTF
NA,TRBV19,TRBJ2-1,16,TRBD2,TGTGCCAGTAACTCCTTCAGCGGGGGGGGTTACAATGAGCAGTTCTTC,CASNSFSGGGYNEQFF
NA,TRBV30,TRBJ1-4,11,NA,TGTGCCTGGAGTGTACAGAAGGAACTGTTTTTT,CAWSVQKELFF
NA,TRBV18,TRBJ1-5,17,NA,TGTGCCAGCTCACCACGGTCGCAGGGGCGAGGCAATCAGCCCCAGCATTTT,CASSPRSQGRGNQPQHF
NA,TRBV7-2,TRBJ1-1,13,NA,TGTGCCAGCAGGCGGGGCCCTAACACTGAAGCTTTCTTT,CASRRGPNTEAFF
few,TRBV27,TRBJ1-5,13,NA,TGTGCCAGCCGAGAAGGGATTCTTCAGCCCCAGCATTTT,CASREGILQPQHF
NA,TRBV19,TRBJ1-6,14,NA,TGTGCCAGTAGCGGACAGAGATATAATTCACCCCTCCACTTT,CASSGQRYNSPLHF
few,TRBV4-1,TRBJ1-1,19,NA,TGCGCCAGCAGCCAACTATCTGCTGGACGGAGGGCTGCGAACACTGAAGCTTTCTTT,CASSQLSAGRRAANTEAFF
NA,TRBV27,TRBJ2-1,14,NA,TGTGCCAGCAGTCCAGACAGAGCTTACAATGAGCAGTTCTTC,CASSPDRAYNEQFF
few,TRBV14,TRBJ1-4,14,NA,TGTGCCAGCAGCCAAGGGGTAAATGGACTTGAGCTGTTTTTT,CASSQGVNGLELFF
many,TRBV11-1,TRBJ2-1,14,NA,TGTGCCAGCAGCTTTGACAGGTCCTACAATGAGCAGTTCTTC,CASSFDRSYNEQFF
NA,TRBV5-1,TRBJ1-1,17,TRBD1,TGCGCCAGCAGCTTGGATCGACCGGGACAGGAAAACACTGAAGCTTTCTTT,CASSLDRPGQENTEAFF
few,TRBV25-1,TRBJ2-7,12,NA,TGTGCCAGCAGTGTAGACTATCACGAGCAGTACTTC,CASSVDYHEQYF
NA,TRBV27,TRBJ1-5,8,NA,TGTGCCAGCTCCGGGGGGGATTTT,CASSGGDF
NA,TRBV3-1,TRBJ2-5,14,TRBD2,TGTGCCAGCAGCTACCTAGCGGGGGTGGAGACCCAGTACTTC,CASSYLAGVETQYF
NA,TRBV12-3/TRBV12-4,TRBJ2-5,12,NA,TGTGCCAGCAGTTTTATATTAGAGACCCAGTACTTC,CASSFILETQYF
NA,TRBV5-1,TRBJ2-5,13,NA,TGCGCCACCCAGAGGAGCCCTCAAGAGACCCAGTACTTC,CATQRSPQETQYF
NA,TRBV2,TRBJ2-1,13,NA,TGTGCCAGCAGTGTTGCCGGAGAGAATGAGCAGTTCTTC,CASSVAGENEQFF